The T cell receptor beta chain described here comes from a study of molecular identifiers for immune sequencing clone quantification. V was clipped by 5 bases and J by 1 base, with 15 bases between them. CDR1 is SNHLY and CDR2 is FYNNEI in the germline V gene. The length of the CDR3 is 16 residues. TCRdb independently ran MiXCR on the PCR reads; one entry per CDR3 protein. The data contain over 50,000 distinct CDR3 sequences, 35% to 40% of them singletons. This clonotype was detected ten times or more. This sequence was found in a human donor in good health. Some libraries in this study had Jurkat cell RNA spiked in. Sequencing was performed on naive CD8+ T cells from blood, with Jurkat cell RNA spiked in. Sample subset: FACS-sorted CD8+CD4-CCR7+CD45RA+ naive T cells. This chain joins TRBV2 and TRBJ2-1; weak D call: TRBD2 (6 bases). The DNA of the CDR3 is TGTGCCAGCAGTCTCTCCGAGGGAGGTTCCTACAATGAGCAGTTCTTC. It translates to CASSLSEGGSYNEQFF.